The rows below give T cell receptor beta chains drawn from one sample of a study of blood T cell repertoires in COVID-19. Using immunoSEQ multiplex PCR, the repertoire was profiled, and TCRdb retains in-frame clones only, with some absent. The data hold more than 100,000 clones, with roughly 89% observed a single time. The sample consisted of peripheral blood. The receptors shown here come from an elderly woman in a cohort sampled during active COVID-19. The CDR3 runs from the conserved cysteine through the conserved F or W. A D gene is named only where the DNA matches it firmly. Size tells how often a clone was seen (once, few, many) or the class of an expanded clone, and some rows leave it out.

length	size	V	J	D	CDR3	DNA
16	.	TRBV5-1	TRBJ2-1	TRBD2	CASSLGLAGVYNEQFF	TGCGCCAGCAGCTTGGGACTAGCGGGGGTCTACAATGAGCAGTTCTTC
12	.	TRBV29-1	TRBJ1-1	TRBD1	CSVGQGNTEAFF	TGCAGCGTCGGACAGGGGAACACTGAAGCTTTCTTT
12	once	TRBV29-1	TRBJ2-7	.	CSVIQNTYEQYF	TGCAGCGTTATACAGAATACCTACGAGCAGTACTTC
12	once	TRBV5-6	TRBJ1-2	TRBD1	CASWTGVGGYTF	TGTGCCAGCTGGACAGGGGTTGGTGGCTACACCTTC
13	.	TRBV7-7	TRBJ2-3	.	CASSRNNRDTQYF	TGTGCTAGCAGCCGTAACAATCGAGATACGCAGTATTTT
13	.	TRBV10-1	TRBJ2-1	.	CASRSGLNNEQFF	TGCGCCAGCAGAAGCGGACTAAACAATGAGCAGTTCTTC
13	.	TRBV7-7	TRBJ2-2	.	CASSRGATGELFF	TGTGCTAGCAGCCGGGGAGCAACCGGGGAGCTGTTTTTT
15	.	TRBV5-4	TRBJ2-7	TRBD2	CASSLRSAGVREQYF	TGTGCCAGCAGCTTGAGATCTGCGGGAGTGAGGGAGCAGTACTTC
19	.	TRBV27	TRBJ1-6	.	CASSRLQDRSSSYNSPLHF	TGTGCCAGCAGCCGACTACAGGACAGATCGAGCTCCTATAATTCACCCCTCCACTTT
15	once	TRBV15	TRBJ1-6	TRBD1	CATSSRTGGSSPLHF	TGTGCCACCAGCAGTAGGACAGGGGGGAGTTCACCCCTCCACTTT
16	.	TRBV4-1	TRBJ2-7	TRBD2	CASSQPAGESSYEQYF	TGCGCCAGCAGCCAGCCAGCGGGAGAGAGCTCCTACGAGCAGTACTTC
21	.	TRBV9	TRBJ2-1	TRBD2	CASSSPGIPLAGALKYNEQFF	TGTGCCAGCAGCTCACCCGGGATCCCCCTAGCGGGGGCCCTAAAATACAATGAGCAGTTCTTC
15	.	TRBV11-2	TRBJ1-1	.	CASSLEVSLSTEAFF	TGTGCCAGCAGCTTAGAGGTTTCTTTGAGCACTGAAGCTTTCTTT
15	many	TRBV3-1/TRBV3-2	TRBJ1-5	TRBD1	CASSPRTGGNQPQHF	TGTGCCAGCAGCCCCCGGACAGGGGGTAATCAGCCCCAGCATTTT
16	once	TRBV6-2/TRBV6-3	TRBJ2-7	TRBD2	CASSFETSGVAYEQYF	TGTGCCAGCAGTTTCGAGACTAGCGGGGTGGCCTACGAGCAGTACTTC
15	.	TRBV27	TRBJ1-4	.	CASSFTGPPNEKLFF	TGTGCCAGCAGTTTTACAGGGCCCCCTAATGAAAAACTGTTTTTT
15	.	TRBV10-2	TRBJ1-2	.	CASSESEGRNYGYTF	TGCGCCAGCAGTGAGTCGGAGGGGCGCAACTATGGCTACACCTTC
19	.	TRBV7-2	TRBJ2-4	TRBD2	CASSHGTSGNKLAKNIQYF	TGTGCCAGCAGCCATGGGACTAGCGGGAATAAGCTGGCCAAAAACATTCAGTACTTC
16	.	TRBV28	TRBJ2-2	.	CASSLDGGMNTGELFF	TGTGCCAGCAGTTTAGACGGCGGGATGAACACCGGGGAGCTGTTTTTT
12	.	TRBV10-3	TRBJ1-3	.	CAITQDLYTIYF	TGTGCCATCACGCAGGACTTGTACACCATATATTTT
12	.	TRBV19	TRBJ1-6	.	CASSLRNSPLHF	TGTGCCAGTAGTCTTCGTAATTCACCCCTCCACTTT
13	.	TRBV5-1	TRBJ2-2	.	CASSPRADGELFF	TGCGCCAGCAGCCCAAGAGCCGACGGGGAGCTGTTTTTT
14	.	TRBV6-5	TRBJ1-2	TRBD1	CASRKTGADYGYTF	TGTGCCAGCAGGAAGACAGGGGCGGACTATGGCTACACCTTC
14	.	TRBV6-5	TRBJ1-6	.	CASSPRQDNSPLHF	TGTGCCAGCAGTCCGCGACAGGATAATTCACCCCTCCACTTT
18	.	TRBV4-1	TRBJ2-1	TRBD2	CASSQGSSGTSSYNEQFF	TGCGCCAGCAGCCAAGGGTCTAGCGGGACCAGCTCCTACAATGAGCAGTTCTTC
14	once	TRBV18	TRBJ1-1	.	CASSPRTANTEAFF	TGTGCCAGCTCACCAAGGACAGCGAACACTGAAGCTTTCTTT
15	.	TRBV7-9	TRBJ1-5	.	CASSLGRAVNQPQHF	TGTGCCAGCAGCCTGGGCAGGGCAGTTAATCAGCCCCAGCATTTT
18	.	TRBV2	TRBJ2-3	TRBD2	CASSERVVAGTSTDTQYF	TGTGCCAGCAGTGAACGGGTGGTAGCGGGAACTAGCACAGATACGCAGTATTTT
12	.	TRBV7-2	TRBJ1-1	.	CASRFVGGHAFF	TGTGCCAGCAGGTTCGTCGGGGGGCATGCTTTCTTT
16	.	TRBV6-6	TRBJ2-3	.	CASSYLGFKRTDTQYF	TGTGCCAGCAGTTATCTCGGTTTTAAACGTACAGATACGCAGTATTTT
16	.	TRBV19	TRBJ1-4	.	CASSLRTAATNEKLFF	TGTGCCAGTAGTTTGCGGACAGCCGCAACTAATGAAAAACTGTTTTTT
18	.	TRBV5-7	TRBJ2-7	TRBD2	CASSQPPRGGRASGEQYF	TGTGCCAGCAGCCAACCACCCCGGGGCGGGAGGGCCTCGGGCGAGCAGTACTTC
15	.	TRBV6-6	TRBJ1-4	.	CASRGSGSTNEKLFF	TGTGCCAGCAGGGGTTCCGGGTCAACTAATGAAAAACTGTTTTTT
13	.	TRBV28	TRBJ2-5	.	CASSLNGGPTQYF	TGTGCCAGCAGTTTAAACGGCGGGCCGACCCAGTACTTC
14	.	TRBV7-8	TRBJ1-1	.	CASSLGGFVTEAFF	TGTGCCAGCAGCTTAGGAGGGTTCGTCACTGAAGCTTTCTTT
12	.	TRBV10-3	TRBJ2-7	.	CAISAQSYEQYF	TGTGCCATCAGTGCACAGTCCTACGAGCAGTACTTC
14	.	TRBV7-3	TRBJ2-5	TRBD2	CASSVSGSQETQYF	TGTGCCAGCAGCGTCAGCGGGAGCCAAGAGACCCAGTACTTC
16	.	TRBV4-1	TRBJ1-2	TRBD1	CASSQDPGPGGDGYTF	TGCGCCAGCAGCCAAGATCCTGGGCCAGGGGGCGATGGCTACACCTTC
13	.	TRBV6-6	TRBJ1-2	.	CASSYTSGLNYTF	TGTGCCAGCAGTTACACCTCGGGGTTGAACTACACCTTC
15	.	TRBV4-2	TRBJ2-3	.	CASSQEMAHTDTQYF	TGTGCCAGCAGCCAAGAAATGGCTCACACAGATACGCAGTATTTT
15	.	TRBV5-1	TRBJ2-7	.	CASSLDGGSGYEQYF	TGCGCCAGCAGCTTGGACGGTGGGAGTGGGTACGAGCAGTACTTC
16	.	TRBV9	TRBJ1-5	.	CASSVGWGGGNQPQHF	TGTGCCAGCAGCGTAGGTTGGGGAGGAGGCAATCAGCCCCAGCATTTT
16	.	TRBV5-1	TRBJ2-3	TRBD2	CASSSPGGGGTDTQYF	TGCGCCAGCAGCTCACCCGGGGGGGGAGGGACAGATACGCAGTATTTT
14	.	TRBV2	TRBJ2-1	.	CATSGTRQGYEQFF	TGTGCCACTTCCGGGACTCGGCAAGGGTATGAGCAGTTCTTC
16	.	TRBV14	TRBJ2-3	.	CASSRLADLLTDTQYF	TGTGCCAGCAGCCGTTTGGCGGATCTACTGACAGATACGCAGTATTTT
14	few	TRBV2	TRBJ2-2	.	CASSRDKNTGELFF	TGTGCCAGCAGCCGGGACAAGAACACCGGGGAGCTGTTTTTT
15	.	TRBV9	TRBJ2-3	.	CASSVVQGGSDTQYF	TGTGCCAGCAGCGTAGTGCAGGGGGGATCAGATACGCAGTATTTT
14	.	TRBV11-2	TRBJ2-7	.	CASSLVAGDYEQYF	TGTGCCAGCAGCTTAGTGGCAGGGGACTACGAGCAGTACTTC
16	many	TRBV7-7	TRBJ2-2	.	CASSLGSPGLTGELFF	TGTGCTAGCAGCTTAGGGTCTCCAGGTTTAACCGGGGAGCTGTTTTTT
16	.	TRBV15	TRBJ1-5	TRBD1	CATLQGGTGLGEPQHF	TGTGCCACCCTCCAGGGCGGGACAGGCCTTGGGGAGCCCCAGCATTTT
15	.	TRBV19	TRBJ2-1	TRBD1	CARAGTAETYNEQFF	TGTGCCAGAGCTGGGACAGCCGAAACCTACAATGAGCAGTTCTTC
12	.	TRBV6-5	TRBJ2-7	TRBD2	CASSRGGYEQYF	TGTGCCAGCAGTCGCGGGGGGTACGAGCAGTACTTC
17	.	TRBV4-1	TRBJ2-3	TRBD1	CASSHETGTEKIDTQYF	TGCGCCAGCAGCCACGAAACCGGGACAGAAAAAATAGATACGCAGTATTTT
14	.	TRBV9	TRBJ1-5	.	CASSPQGTREPQHF	TGTGCCAGCAGCCCCCAGGGGACCAGGGAGCCCCAGCATTTT
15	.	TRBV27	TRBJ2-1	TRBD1	CASSDYRGLGNEQFF	TGTGCCAGCAGTGACTACAGGGGGTTAGGCAATGAGCAGTTCTTC
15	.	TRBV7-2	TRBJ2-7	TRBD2	CASSPTSLSAGEQYF	TGTGCCAGCAGCCCGACTAGCCTCTCTGCGGGCGAGCAGTACTTC
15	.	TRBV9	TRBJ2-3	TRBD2	CASSAGGLATDTQYF	TGTGCCAGCAGCGCGGGGGGACTAGCAACCGATACGCAGTATTTT
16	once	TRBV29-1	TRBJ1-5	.	CSVKEGNPYSNQPQHF	TGCAGCGTTAAGGAGGGCAATCCCTATAGCAATCAGCCCCAGCATTTT
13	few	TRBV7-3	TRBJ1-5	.	CASSYHKDTAQHF	TGTGCCAGCAGCTATCATAAGGACACCGCCCAGCATTTT